Described below is a single T cell receptor (beta chain) sequence and its context. Its antigen is unidentified. These data belong to a study of T cell responses to AZD1222 COVID-19 vaccine. Overall study findings and caveats: Two doses of AZD1222 preceded a rise in Spike-specific TCR breadth and depth. Nearly half of unique spike-specific TCRs reportedly avoided B.1.351 and B.1.1.7 mutated regions.

Germline assignment: CDR1 LNHDA and CDR2 SQIVND (reference sequence). V was pared by 6 bases and J by 5 bases, with 19 bases between. The CDR3 has 15 amino acids. Libraries were prepared by immunoSEQ multiplex PCR; TCRdb keeps only in-frame clonotypes and omits some of them. This table has some 96,000 clones, around nine tenths appearing once. The receptor was isolated from an adult in good health. The chain combines TRBV19 with TRBJ2-5; a weak D match, TRBD2 (7 bases). The sample was peripheral blood, taken on day 0 of AZD1222 vaccination. The CDR3 spells CASRSGGALGETQYF. The CDR3 nucleotides read TGTGCCAGTAGGTCGGGGGGCGCCTTGGGGGAGACCCAGTACTTC.